This T cell receptor (beta chain) was captured by sequencing in a study of identical twins. Findings and caveats of the study: Researchers caution that invariant MAIT and iNKT cells could partly confound zero-insertion analyses. The study based its conclusions on cross-sectional statistical analysis and did not follow the same donors.

The V gene lost 5 bases and the J gene lost 5 bases, with 8 bases spanning the gap. The germline gives CDR1 KGHDR, CDR2 SFDVKD. The CDR3 covers 12 residues. Template switching, a step in the protocol, added a universal primer site, and cDNA carried unique molecular identifiers. TCRdb recomputed calls from the 5' RACE reads with MiXCR, one row per CDR3 protein. Among about 700,000 distinct CDR3 sequences listed, 5.5% to 7.5% were seen once. At least ten counts were recorded for this clonotype. Its antigen is unidentified. The chain joins TRBV24-1 to TRBJ2-5; the D gene is possibly TRBD1 (5 bases). The receptor was isolated from a man between 18 and 29 years old in good health. Sequenced input: naive T cells sorted from blood. CDR3 nucleotide sequence: TGTGCCACCAGTGGGACACTGGAGACCCAGTACTTC. This translates into CATSGTLETQYF.